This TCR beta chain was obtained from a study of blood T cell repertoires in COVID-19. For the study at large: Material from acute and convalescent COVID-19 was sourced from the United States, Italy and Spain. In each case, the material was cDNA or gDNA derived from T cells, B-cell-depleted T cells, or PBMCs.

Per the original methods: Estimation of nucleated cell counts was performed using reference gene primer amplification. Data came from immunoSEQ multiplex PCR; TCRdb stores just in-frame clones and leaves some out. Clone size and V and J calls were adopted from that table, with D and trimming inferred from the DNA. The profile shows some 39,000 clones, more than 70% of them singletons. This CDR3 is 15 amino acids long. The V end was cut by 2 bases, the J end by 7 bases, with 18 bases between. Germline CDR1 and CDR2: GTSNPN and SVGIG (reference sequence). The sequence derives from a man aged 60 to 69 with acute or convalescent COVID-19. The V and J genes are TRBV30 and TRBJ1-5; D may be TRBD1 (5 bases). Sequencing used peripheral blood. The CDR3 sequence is CAWSPRRGFGQPQHF. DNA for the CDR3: TGTGCCTGGAGTCCTCGACGGGGGTTTGGGCAGCCCCAGCATTTT.